This TCR beta chain was identified in a study of response to subunit inactivated influenza vaccine. This CDR3 spans 14 amino acids. Trimming cost V 9 bases and J 1 base; bases outside gene matches: 5. Germline V gene sequence: CDR1 MNHNS, CDR2 SASEGT. Each CDR3 protein is one row after TCRdb ran MiXCR on the RT-PCR reads. In the table there are some 300,000 distinct CDR3 sequences, approximately 21% of which are singletons. Findings of the study overall: Authors proposed each seasonal influenza vaccination draws in few new T cells.

Turning to this clonotype: Its antigen is still unknown.

The J gene is TRBJ2-3, the V gene TRBV6-1; TRBD2 aligns across 9 bases. The specimen comprised PBMCs from blood, sampled about 19 months after vaccination. This receptor was taken from a man aged 45-69 years who received an inactivated influenza vaccine. CDR3 amino acids: CASHSGSGTDTQYF. The DNA for the CDR3 is TGTGCCAGTCATAGCGGGAGCGGCACAGATACGCAGTATTTT.